This TCR beta chain was observed in a study of T cell responses to AZD1222 COVID-19 vaccine. Clones were read by immunoSEQ multiplex PCR, and TCRdb kept only the in-frame ones, dropping some. Of about 140,000 clones in the sample, 80% to 95% were seen once. Germline CDR1 reads SGHDT; CDR2 reads YYEEEE. The V end lost 4 bases, the J end lost 2 bases, and 16 bases lay between the germline ends. The CDR3 covers 15 residues. Study-level results: Reports say nearly half of spike-specific TCRs go after unmutated variant regions. Donors in the cohort were predominantly white British and more often female, and clonal diversity was possibly underestimated. Two AZD1222 administrations were followed by greater Spike-specific TCR breadth and depth.

A note on this clone: Its antigen is not known.

This TCR came from an adult in good health. The chain has TRBV5-6 and TRBJ2-7, with a possible D match to TRBD1 (6 bases). This sample comprised peripheral blood, obtained on day 0 of MenACWY control vaccination. CDR3 sequence reads: CASSMNRAPPYEQYF. In nucleotides, the CDR3 is TGTGCCAGCAGCATGAACAGGGCCCCGCCCTACGAGCAGTACTTC.